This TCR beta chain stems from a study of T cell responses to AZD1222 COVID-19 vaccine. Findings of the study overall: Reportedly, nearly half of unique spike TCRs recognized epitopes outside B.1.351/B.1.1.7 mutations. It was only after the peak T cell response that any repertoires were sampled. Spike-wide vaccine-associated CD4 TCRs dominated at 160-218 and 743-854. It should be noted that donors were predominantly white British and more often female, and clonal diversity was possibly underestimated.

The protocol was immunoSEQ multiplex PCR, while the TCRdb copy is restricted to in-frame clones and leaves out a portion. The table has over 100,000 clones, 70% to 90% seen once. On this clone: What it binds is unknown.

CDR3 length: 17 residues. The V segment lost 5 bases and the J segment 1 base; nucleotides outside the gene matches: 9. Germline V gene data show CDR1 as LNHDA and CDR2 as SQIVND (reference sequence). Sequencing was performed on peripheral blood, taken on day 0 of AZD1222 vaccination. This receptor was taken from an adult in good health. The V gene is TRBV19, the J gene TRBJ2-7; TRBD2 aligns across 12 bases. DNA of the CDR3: TGTGCCAGTAGTGGTACTAGCGGGGGGTCATCTTCCTACGAGCAGTACTTC. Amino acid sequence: CASSGTSGGSSSYEQYF.